One sample yielded the 23 T cell receptor beta chains listed below, sequenced in a study of blood T cell repertoires in COVID-19. TCRdb keeps only in-frame clones here, not all; method: immunoSEQ multiplex PCR. The repertoire includes some 80,000 clones, 80% of them detected once, and approximately 5.8% sits in the top ten. The sample taken for sequencing was peripheral blood. Source of these receptors: a man in his fifties or sixties with active or convalescent COVID-19.

The J gene is TRBJ2-3, the V gene TRBV10-3; 12 bases are shared with TRBD2. This CDR3 region has 15 residues. Germline V lookup: CDR1 ENHRY, CDR2 SYGVKD. The V segment lost 5 bases and the J segment 2 bases; nucleotides outside the gene matches: 2. The CDR3 bases are TGTGCCATCAGTAGGACTAGCGGGGCCACAGATACGCAGTATTTT. Translated, it gives CAISRTSGATDTQYF.

The J gene is TRBJ2-5, the V gene TRBV24-1; 7 bases agree with TRBD2. Germline lookup yields CDR1 KGHDR and CDR2 SFDVKD. J was trimmed by 4 bases and V by 4 bases; bases with no gene match: 8. This CDR3 is 15 amino acids long. The CDR3 region is CATSDPRLAPETQYF. DNA of the CDR3: TGTGCCACCAGTGACCCCCGACTAGCCCCAGAGACCCAGTACTTC.

This clone has just one count. This chain uses TRBV11-2 with TRBJ1-3; the D gene is possibly TRBD1 (6 bases). This CDR3 comprises 15 residues. Germline loops: CDR1 SGHAT, CDR2 FQNNGV. V was pared by 6 bases and J by 0 bases, with 12 bases between. The CDR3 coding sequence is TGTGCCAGCAGACTCACAGGGAGCTCTGGAAACACCATATATTTT. Translation: CASRLTGSSGNTIYF. Complete variable domain (other parts from reference TRBV11-2 and TRBJ1-3): EAGVAQSPRYKIIEKRQSVAFWCNPISGHATLYWYQQILGQGPKLLIQFQNNGVVDDSQLPKDRFSAERLKGVDSTLKIQPAKLEDSAVYLCASRLTGSSGNTIYFGEGSWLTVV.

This sequence joins TRBV29-1 and TRBJ1-1; 7 positions match TRBD1. The CDR3 extends over 14 amino acids. Germline CDR1 reads SQVTM; CDR2 reads ANQGSEA. J gave up 5 bases and V 6 bases, and 12 bases lay outside the gene matches. CDR3: CSVSPETGWTEAFF. The CDR3 DNA sequence: TGCAGCGTCTCACCCGAGACAGGGTGGACTGAAGCTTTCTTT.

This clone showed up many times. The rearrangement links TRBV10-3 to TRBJ1-3; D gene uncertain. V lost 4 bases and J 7 bases, leaving 11 bases between the germline ends. This CDR3 spans 13 amino acids. Per germline, CDR1 ENHRY and CDR2 SYGVKD. The CDR3 reads CAISGDTRNTIYF. CDR3 nucleotide sequence: TGTGCCATCAGTGGAGACACCCGGAACACCATATATTTT.

The rearrangement joins TRBV5-1 to TRBJ2-1; 16 nucleotides agree with TRBD2. CDR1 and CDR2 from the germline V gene are SGHRS and YFSETQ. There are 17 residues in the CDR3. V lost 5 bases to trimming and J lost 9 bases; unmatched junction nucleotides: 11. The CDR3 DNA follows: TGCGCCAGCAGTCTTCCGGGACTAGCGGGGGGGCCGGGTGAGCAGTTCTTC. This sequence encodes CASSLPGLAGGPGEQFF.

The V and J genes are TRBV9 and TRBJ1-2; 10 bases line up with TRBD1. The junction had 5 bases not matched to a gene; V was cut back by 4 bases and J by 8 bases. The germline CDR1 and CDR2 sequences are SGDLS and YYNGEE. The CDR3 spans 13 residues. The CDR3 protein is CASSSGQGEGYTF. Written as DNA, the CDR3 is TGTGCCAGCAGCTCTGGACAGGGGGAAGGCTACACCTTC.

The gene calls are TRBV6-5 and TRBJ2-7, with 9 bases identical to TRBD1. CDR3 length: 15 residues. Germline-derived CDR1 and CDR2 are MNHEY and SVGAGI. V shed 6 bases and J 1 base; nucleotides not matched to a gene: 7. The CDR3 DNA reads as TGTGCCAGCAGGACTCCGGGACAGGGATCCTACGAGCAGTACTTC. Translated, it gives CASRTPGQGSYEQYF.

The chain joins TRBV6-2 or TRBV6-3 to TRBJ2-4; a possible D gene is TRBD1 (6 bases). V was trimmed by 6 bases and J by 0 bases, leaving 21 bases between them. CDR3 length: 18 amino acids. CDR1 and CDR2 (germline): MNHEY, SVGEGT. CDR3 nucleotides: TGTGCCAGCAGCTCAGACAGGTCCGGCTCTATAGCCAAAAACATTCAGTACTTC. Translating it yields CASSSDRSGSIAKNIQYF.

The chain couples TRBV19 to TRBJ1-6, with unresolved D. Trimming took off 7 bases at V and 7 bases at J, with 11 bases between the two ends. Germline CDR1 and CDR2: LNHDA and SQIVND (reference sequence). The CDR3 is made up of 13 amino acids. The CDR3 DNA reads as TGTGCCAGTAAGGAGGGTGTGAATTCACCCCTCCACTTT. It specifies CASKEGVNSPLHF. The entire variable domain, with the rest obtained from reference TRBV19 and TRBJ1-6, is as follows: DGGITQSPKYLFRKEGQNVTLSCEQNLNHDAMYWYRQDPGQGLRLIYYSQIVNDFQKGDIAEGYSVSREKKESFPLTVTSAQKNPTAFYLCASKEGVNSPLHFGNGTRLTVT.

This chain links TRBV7-9 with TRBJ1-5; perhaps TRBD1 as D (5 bases). This CDR3 comprises 16 residues. From germline, CDR1 is SEHNR and CDR2 FQNEAQ (reference sequence). V lost 0 bases to trimming and J lost 6 bases, with 15 bases between them. The CDR3 DNA reads as TGTGCCAGCAGCTTAGCGGAAGGAGGGGTAGTTCAGCCCCAGCATTTT. Protein: CASSLAEGGVVQPQHF.

The chain recombines TRBV6-2 or TRBV6-3 with TRBJ1-6; tentative D call: TRBD1 (5 bases). The CDR3 covers 11 residues. V shed 5 bases and J shed 10 bases, with 6 bases lying between them. The germline V gene has CDR1 MNHEY and CDR2 SVGEGT. The CDR3 DNA is TGTGCCAGCAGTCAGGGATCACCCCTCCACTTT. Residues: CASSQGSPLHF.

The rearrangement joins TRBV9 to TRBJ1-2; no definite D call. This CDR3 comprises 16 residues. Between the trimmed V and J ends, which lost 0 bases and 8 bases, there was a span of 20 bases. Germline CDR1 is SGDLS and CDR2 is YYNGEE. CDR3 DNA sequence: TGTGCCAGCAGCGTAGGAGGCGTCAGCTCCCTGCAAGGCTACACCTTC. This translates into CASSVGGVSSLQGYTF.

The chain uses TRBV6-1 and TRBJ2-7; tentatively, D is TRBD1 (6 bases). Trimming shortened V by 3 bases and J by 2 bases, and 14 bases separated the two germline ends. The CDR3 loop spans 15 amino acids. Per germline, CDR1 MNHNS and CDR2 SASEGT. Written as DNA, the CDR3 is TGTGCCAGCAGTGACGACAGGTTGACTACCTACGAGCAGTACTTC. Amino acids: CASSDDRLTTYEQYF.

The chain carries TRBV4-3 and TRBJ1-6; no reliable D call. Per germline, CDR1 LGHNA and CDR2 YSLEER. The CDR3 is 15 amino acids. V lost 1 base and J lost 7, with 11 bases in between. The CDR3, as DNA: TGCGCCAGCAGCCAAGGACGGGGATTAAATTCACCCCTCCACTTT. It yields the protein CASSQGRGLNSPLHF.

The chain has TRBV6-5 and TRBJ2-7; D perhaps matches TRBD1 (6 bases). The germline V gene has CDR1 MNHEY and CDR2 SVGAGI. V was clipped by 5 bases and J by 4 bases, with 15 bases between them. The CDR3 loop spans 14 amino acids. This CDR3 reads CASSPFTGIYEQYF. CDR3 coding DNA: TGTGCCAGCAGTCCTTTCACAGGGATATACGAGCAGTACTTC.

The chain joins TRBV5-1 to TRBJ2-1; TRBD1 matches 7 bases. The V gene end was trimmed by 2 bases and the J gene end by 8 bases; junction bases not matched to a gene: 7. CDR1 is SGHRS and CDR2 is YFSETQ in the germline V gene. The CDR3 contains 14 residues. The CDR3 sequence is CASSFLQGPDEQFF. CDR3 nucleotide sequence: TGCGCCAGCAGCTTCCTACAGGGGCCCGATGAGCAGTTCTTC.

This clone occurred once. This chain connects TRBV14 to TRBJ1-6; D is undetermined. Trimming cost V 1 base and J 9 bases, with 4 bases left between them. The CDR3 is 12 amino acids. Germline V gene lookup returns CDR1 SGHDN and CDR2 FVKESK. The CDR3 sequence is CASSQVLSPLHF. As DNA, the CDR3 is TGTGCCAGCAGCCAAGTTCTTTCACCCCTCCACTTT.

This clone has only a few counts. This rearrangement joins TRBV7-2 to TRBJ1-1; D gene unclear. The V and J ends lost 1 base and 0 bases respectively, with 12 bases between them. Germline V gene sequence: CDR1 SGHTA, CDR2 FQGNSA. CDR3 length: 16 amino acids. CDR3 nucleotide sequence: TGTGCCAGCAGCTTAGGTCAGGCCTACATGAACACTGAAGCTTTCTTT. Its protein product is CASSLGQAYMNTEAFF. Supplemented by reference TRBV7-2 and TRBJ1-1, the full variable domain reads GAGVSQSPSNKVTEKGKDVELRCDPISGHTALYWYRQSLGQGLEFLIYFQGNSAPDKSGLPSDRFSAERTGGSVSTLTIQRTQQEDSAVYLCASSLGQAYMNTEAFFGQGTRLTVV.

This clone was counted a few times. The chain employs TRBV3-1 (or the pseudogene TRBV3-2) and TRBJ1-5, with D uncertain. V was cut by 0 bases and J by 1 base, with 4 bases left in between. CDR1 and CDR2 (germline): LGHDT, YNNKEL (reference sequence). The CDR3 is made up of 14 amino acids. The CDR3 sequence is CASSQDQSNQPQHF. CDR3 DNA sequence: TGTGCCAGCAGCCAAGATCAAAGCAATCAGCCCCAGCATTTT.

V and J are TRBV19 and TRBJ2-7; TRBD2 matches 7 bases. CDR3 size: 16 residues. V shed 1 base, J shed 0 bases, and the junction held 6 bases outside the gene matches. The V gene's germline CDR1 is LNHDA and CDR2 SQIVND (reference sequence). This CDR3 is CASSIGGGGNSYEQYF. CDR3 sequence (DNA): TGTGCCAGTAGTATAGGTGGCGGGGGTAACTCCTACGAGCAGTACTTC.

This chain joins TRBV7-2 and TRBJ2-1; 13 bases match TRBD2. This CDR3 has 15 residues. Germline-derived CDR1 and CDR2 are SGHTA and FQGNSA. V dropped 4 bases and J dropped 4; count of bases not matched to a gene: 1. The CDR3 sequence is CASSWTSGGYNEQFF. CDR3 nucleotides: TGTGCCAGCAGCTGGACTAGCGGGGGTTACAATGAGCAGTTCTTC.

The rearrangement uses TRBV7-9 and TRBJ1-3; D uncertain. CDR1 and CDR2 (germline): SEHNR, FQNEAQ (reference sequence). This CDR3 contains 14 residues. V gave up 3 bases and J gave up 4 bases, with 10 bases separating them. CDR3 DNA sequence: TGTGCCAGCAGCTTCCTCTACAGCGGAAACACCATATATTTT. Translating it yields CASSFLYSGNTIYF.